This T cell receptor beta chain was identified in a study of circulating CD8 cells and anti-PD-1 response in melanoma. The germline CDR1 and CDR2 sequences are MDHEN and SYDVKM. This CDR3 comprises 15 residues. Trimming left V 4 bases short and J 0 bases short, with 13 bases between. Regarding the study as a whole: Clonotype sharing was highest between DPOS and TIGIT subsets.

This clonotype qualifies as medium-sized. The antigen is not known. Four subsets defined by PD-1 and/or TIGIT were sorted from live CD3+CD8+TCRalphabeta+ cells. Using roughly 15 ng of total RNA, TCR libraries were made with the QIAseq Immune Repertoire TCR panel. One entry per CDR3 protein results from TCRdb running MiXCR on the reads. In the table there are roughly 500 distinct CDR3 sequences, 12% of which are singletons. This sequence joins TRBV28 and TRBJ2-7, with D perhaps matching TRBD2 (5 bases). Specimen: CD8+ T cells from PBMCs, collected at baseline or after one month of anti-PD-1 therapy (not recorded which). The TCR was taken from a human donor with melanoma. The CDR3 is CASSSAGRGSYEQYF. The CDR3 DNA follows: TGTGCCAGCAGTTCCGCCGGACGGGGCTCCTACGAGCAGTACTTC.